The 14 T cell receptor beta chains below all came from one sample that was sequenced in a study of control samples from healthy donors and cancer patients. Produced via immunoSEQ multiplex PCR; TCRdb's table is partial and in-frame only. This sample carries about 120,000 clones, roughly 89% of them seen once, and the ten largest clones take about an eighth. Sequencing used blood. These receptors all come from a man aged 25 to 45 in good health.

The chain recombines TRBV9 with TRBJ1-1, with 9 positions matching TRBD1. J gave up 3 bases and V 2 bases, and 2 bases lay outside the gene matches. Germline-derived CDR1 and CDR2 are SGDLS and YYNGEE. This CDR3 is built from 14 residues. As DNA, the CDR3 is TGTGCCAGCAGCGTGACAGGGGGTGACACTGAAGCTTTCTTT. Translated, it gives CASSVTGGDTEAFF.

The chain links TRBV11-2 to TRBJ2-5; possible D gene TRBD2, 7 bases. CDR1 SGHAT and CDR2 FQNNGV come from the germline V gene. V gave up 6 bases and J gave up 4 bases, with 15 bases separating them. This CDR3 has 14 amino acids. The CDR3 sequence: CASRDRRGGETQYF. CDR3 nucleotide sequence: TGTGCCAGCAGAGATCGTAGGGGGGGAGAGACCCAGTACTTC. Looking up the rest from reference TRBV11-2 and TRBJ2-5 gives the full variable domain: EAGVAQSPRYKIIEKRQSVAFWCNPISGHATLYWYQQILGQGPKLLIQFQNNGVVDDSQLPKDRFSAERLKGVDSTLKIQPAKLEDSAVYLCASRDRRGGETQYFGPGTRLLVL.

This clone was detected only once. This chain joins TRBV6-4 and TRBJ2-1; 8 bases agree with TRBD2. The CDR3 covers 16 residues. With 0 bases clipped from V and 4 bases from J, the junction kept 5 bases outside the gene matches. CDR1 is MRHNA and CDR2 is SNTAGT in the germline V gene. CDR3 DNA sequence: TGTGCCAGCAGTGACTCGGCGGGGGGCAAATACAATGAGCAGTTCTTC. Amino acid sequence: CASSDSAGGKYNEQFF.

The chain employs TRBV25-1 and TRBJ1-6, with TRBD1 as a possible D gene (6 bases). The V and J ends lost 0 bases and 11 bases respectively, with 11 bases between them. The CDR3 runs 14 residues. Germline CDR1 MGHDK, CDR2 SYGVNS. In DNA form, the CDR3 reads TGTGCCAGCAGTGAATACGGGGGGGCAACACCCCTCCACTTT. Translation gives CASSEYGGATPLHF.

The chain has TRBV3-1 (or the pseudogene TRBV3-2) and TRBJ1-2; D is ambiguous. CDR3 size: 14 residues. CDR1 and CDR2 from the germline V gene are LGHDT and YNNKEL (reference sequence). V was trimmed by 0 bases and J by 4 bases, leaving 9 bases between them. CDR3 sequence: CASSQEGAAYGYTF. The CDR3, as DNA: TGTGCCAGCAGCCAAGAAGGCGCAGCCTATGGCTACACCTTC.

The V gene is TRBV30, the J gene TRBJ1-5; 7 positions match TRBD1. In germline, CDR1 is GTSNPN, CDR2 SVGIG (reference sequence). With 3 bases clipped from V and 3 bases from J, the junction kept 5 bases outside the gene matches. The CDR3 has 14 residues. The CDR3 is CAWRGTGVNQPQHF. In DNA form, the CDR3 reads TGTGCCTGGAGAGGAACAGGGGTCAATCAGCCCCAGCATTTT.

V gene TRBV11-3 combines with J gene TRBJ2-3; 7 bases are a match to TRBD1. CDR3 length: 14 amino acids. The V segment lost 4 bases and the J segment 2 bases; nucleotides outside the gene matches: 3. In germline, CDR1 is SGHNT, CDR2 YENEEA. In DNA form, the CDR3 reads TGTGCCAGCAGCTCGACAGGGTACACAGATACGCAGTATTTT. Protein: CASSSTGYTDTQYF.

This chain joins TRBV7-2 and TRBJ1-1, with D possibly being TRBD1 (6 bases). CDR3 length: 15 amino acids. In germline, CDR1 is SGHTA, CDR2 FQGNSA. The V end lost 4 bases, the J end lost 5 bases, and 17 bases lay between the germline ends. CDR3 region: CASSSSPGRGTEAFF. Here the CDR3 DNA reads TGTGCCAGCAGCTCATCACCGGGAAGGGGGACTGAAGCTTTCTTT.

The chain uses TRBV19 and TRBJ2-5; D may match TRBD1 or TRBD2 (6 bases each). The length of the CDR3 is 13 residues. Deletions cut 9 bases from V and 1 base from J, with 12 bases between. Per germline, CDR1 LNHDA and CDR2 SQIVND (reference sequence). This chain's CDR3 is CASKQGGQETQYF. The CDR3 coding sequence is TGTGCCAGCAAACAGGGAGGCCAAGAGACCCAGTACTTC.

The V gene is TRBV19, the J gene TRBJ2-2, with 8 bases that match TRBD1. This CDR3 comprises 14 residues. The germline V gene encodes CDR1 LNHDA and CDR2 SQIVND (reference sequence). Losses at the gene ends were 7 bases for V and 6 bases for J; bases not matched to a gene: 7. CDR3 nucleotide sequence: TGTGCCAGTAAGCAGGGGGCAGGGGCCGGGGAGCTGTTTTTT. Translating gives CASKQGAGAGELFF.

This clone came up once. This chain uses TRBV2 with TRBJ1-2; D gene unclear. CDR1 is SNHLY and CDR2 is FYNNEI in the germline V gene. Deletions cut 2 bases from V and 4 bases from J, with 11 bases between. The CDR3 sequence is 14 residues long. The CDR3 loop reads CASSEMGGGYGYTF. Here the CDR3 DNA reads TGTGCCAGCAGTGAAATGGGCGGTGGCTATGGCTACACCTTC.

This sequence joins TRBV24-1 and TRBJ2-5; D possibly corresponds to TRBD2 (6 bases). Germline loops: CDR1 KGHDR, CDR2 SFDVKD. The CDR3 runs to 17 residues. V lost 3 bases and J lost 1, with 17 bases in between. The CDR3 sequence: CATSDTSGRPIQETQYF. CDR3 DNA: TGTGCCACCAGTGATACCTCGGGGAGGCCGATCCAAGAGACCCAGTACTTC.

The chain joins TRBV7-3 to TRBJ2-3; D is undetermined. CDR1 and CDR2 (germline): SGHTA, FQGTGA. This CDR3 spans 13 amino acids. Trimming took 5 bases from V and 6 from J, leaving 12 bases between them. In DNA form, the CDR3 reads TGTGCCAGCAGCCCCCCGCGGTCGGATACGCAGTATTTT. Amino acid sequence: CASSPPRSDTQYF.

This chain connects TRBV6-4 to TRBJ1-6; D is uncertain. Trimming shortened V by 2 bases and J by 7 bases, and 12 bases separated the two germline ends. Germline lookup yields CDR1 MRHNA and CDR2 SNTAGT. This CDR3 contains 15 residues. The chain's CDR3 is CASSDIGEGNSPLHF. The DNA of the CDR3 is TGTGCCAGCAGTGACATCGGAGAAGGGAATTCACCCCTCCACTTT.